This T cell receptor beta chain originates from a study of T cell responses to AZD1222 COVID-19 vaccine. Findings of the study overall: Spike regions recognized by vaccine-associated CD4 TCRs spanned the protein, led by 160-218 and 743-854.

Trimming cost V 4 bases and J 3 bases, with 12 bases left between them. Per germline, CDR1 SNHLY and CDR2 FYNNEI. This CDR3 comprises 15 residues. Comment on this clone: As yet, its antigen is unknown.

Repertoires were generated with immunoSEQ multiplex PCR, while TCRdb's copy carries only in-frame clones and drops some. The sample lists some 100,000 clones, roughly 89% occurring once. The TCR comes from an adult in good health. The rearrangement links TRBV2 to TRBJ2-2; the D gene is possibly TRBD2 (5 bases). Sequencing used peripheral blood, obtained on day 0 of AZD1222 vaccination. Here the CDR3 DNA reads TGTGCCAGCAGTGGCGGCGCCGGGGACACCGGGGAGCTGTTTTTT. It specifies CASSGGAGDTGELFF.